Below are 3 T cell receptor beta chains sequenced from a single sample in a study of CD8 T cell repertoires and HIV-1 epitope variants. TCRdb's table, derived via immunoSEQ multiplex PCR, lists solely in-frame clones and lacks some. Here the sample spans about 6,000 clones, 66% being singletons. Antigens for these TCRs are unknown. Sample: cultured CD8+ T cells derived from PBMCs. These receptors originate from a male donor with HIV.

This clone was counted once. The rearrangement links TRBV5-7 to TRBJ2-5; 10 nucleotides line up with TRBD2. TRBV5-7 is an ORF; its function is uncertain. The junction had 7 bases not matched to a gene; V was cut back by 5 bases and J by 3 bases. This CDR3 is 15 amino acids long. This chain's CDR3 is CASSSGLAVEETQYF. The CDR3 nucleotides are TGTGCCAGCAGTTCCGGACTAGCGGTTGAAGAGACCCAGTACTTC.

The rearrangement uses TRBV25-1 and TRBJ2-1; D not certain. CDR3 size: 11 residues. Germline CDR1 reads MGHDK; CDR2 reads SYGVNS. The V and J ends lost 4 bases and 6 bases respectively, with 4 bases between them. The CDR3 nucleotides read TGTGCCAGCAGTGCTGTCAATGAGCAGTTCTTC. The encoded protein is CASSAVNEQFF.

The V gene is TRBV19, the J gene TRBJ2-1; 10 bases align to TRBD2. The germline gives CDR1 LNHDA, CDR2 SQIVND (reference sequence). V shed 6 bases and J 3 bases; nucleotides not matched to a gene: 5. This CDR3 is 15 amino acids long. The DNA for the CDR3 is TGTGCCAGTAGGCCCCCTAGCGGGAGCTACAATGAGCAGTTCTTC. It encodes CASRPPSGSYNEQFF.